One sample yielded the 8 T cell receptor beta chains listed below, sequenced in a study of shared clonotypes between healthy human individuals. The repertoire was sequenced with immunoSEQ multiplex PCR; TCRdb's copy has only in-frame clones and lacks some. This table holds some 1.5 million clones, about 96% found once. The sample consisted of naive CD4+ T cells sorted from blood. Noted subset: CD45RA+ positively selected. The receptors come from a man aged 25-40 years in good health.

The chain has TRBV6-1 and TRBJ2-7, with unresolved D. With 1 base removed from V and 7 bases from J, the gap between germline ends came to 8 bases. This CDR3 is built from 12 residues. Germline V gene lookup returns CDR1 MNHNS and CDR2 SASEGT. CDR3 coding DNA: TGTGCCAGCAGTGAAGTGGTTGCGGAGCAGTACTTC. It translates to CASSEVVAEQYF.

This chain links TRBV28 with TRBJ2-1; TRBD2 might be the D (6 bases). The V end lost 4 bases, the J end lost 4 bases, and 17 bases lay between the germline ends. CDR1 and CDR2 (germline): MDHEN, SYDVKM. CDR3 length equals 16 residues. For the CDR3, the DNA is TGTGCCAGCAGTTCTCTCGTGGAGGGCCTATACAATGAGCAGTTCTTC. Translated, it gives CASSSLVEGLYNEQFF.

The CDR3 is CASSVQGTGGPYYEQYF. The DNA for the CDR3 is TGCGCCAGCTCAGTCCAGGGAACAGGGGGCCCCTACTACGAGCAGTACTTC. J is TRBJ2-7 and V is TRBV5-1; 9 bases are a match to TRBD1. Trimming at V came to 7 bases and at J to 3 bases, leaving 17 bases not matched to a gene. The CDR3 totals 17 residues. Germline CDR1 and CDR2: SGHRS and YFSETQ.

This clone was detected once. The V call is TRBV7-3, the J call TRBJ2-3; D tentatively reads TRBD1 or TRBD2 (5 bases each). The CDR3 covers 14 residues. V was trimmed by 5 bases and J by 2 bases, leaving 11 bases between them. Germline V gene data show CDR1 as SGHTA and CDR2 as FQGTGA. The CDR3 here is CASSPPGPTDTQYF. The CDR3 DNA sequence: TGTGCCAGCAGCCCGCCGGGGCCCACAGATACGCAGTATTTT.

The rearrangement joins TRBV5-5 to TRBJ2-5; no clear D gene. The CDR3 loop spans 15 amino acids. Between the trimmed V and J ends, which lost 2 bases and 3 bases, there was a span of 14 bases. CDR1 is SGHKS and CDR2 is YYEKEE in the germline V gene (reference sequence). The CDR3 DNA reads as TGTGCCAGCAGCTTCGTCAGCCCAAAGGAAGAGACCCAGTACTTC. Translation: CASSFVSPKEETQYF.

The V and J genes are TRBV14 and TRBJ1-4; D might be TRBD1 (5 bases). Germline assignment: CDR1 SGHDN and CDR2 FVKESK. CDR3 length: 15 residues. Between the trimmed V and J ends, which lost 0 bases and 8 bases, there was a span of 13 bases. The DNA of the CDR3 is TGTGCCAGCAGCCAAGAAGAGGGGTTCAGAGAAAAACTGTTTTTT. Translated: CASSQEEGFREKLFF. Drawing the rest from reference TRBV14 and TRBJ1-4, the complete variable domain is EAGVTQFPSHSVIEKGQTVTLRCDPISGHDNLYWYRRVMGKEIKFLLHFVKESKQDESGMPNNRFLAERTGGTYSTLKVQPAELEDSGVYFCASSQEEGFREKLFFGSGTQLSVL.

The CDR3 nucleotides read TGTGCCAGCAGCTACCGCGGGAGTAACTCCTACAATGAGCAGTTCTTC. It codes for CASSYRGSNSYNEQFF. This sequence joins TRBV14 and TRBJ2-1, with 7 bases lining up with TRBD2. The V gene's germline CDR1 is SGHDN and CDR2 FVKESK. The junction had 7 bases not matched to a gene; V was cut back by 5 bases and J by 0 bases. CDR3 length: 16 residues.

This clone is a singleton in its sample. The chain joins TRBV28 to TRBJ1-5; TRBD1 matches at 8 bases. CDR1 and CDR2 (germline): MDHEN, SYDVKM. The CDR3 runs 15 residues. Trimming cost V 6 bases and J 5 bases; bases outside gene matches: 9. The CDR3 DNA is TGTGCCAGCAGCCCCCGCGACAGGGGAGATCAGCCCCAGCATTTT. It encodes CASSPRDRGDQPQHF. Variable domain in full (rest from reference TRBV28 and TRBJ1-5): DVKVTQSSRYLVKRTGEKVFLECVQDMDHENMFWYRQDPGLGLRLIYFSYDVKMKEKGDIPEGYSVSREKKERFSLILESASTNQTSMYLCASSPRDRGDQPQHFGDGTRLSIL.